This section outlines one TCR beta chain sequence together with its context. The junction departs from the called germline gene at one end, perhaps through a read error. The sample comes from a study of shared clonotypes between healthy human individuals. Study-level information: The study drew on two women and a few men aged 18 to 49 as donors.

Sequenced by immunoSEQ multiplex PCR; TCRdb stores in-frame clones only, minus some. This table holds some 500,000 clones, approximately 95% found once. A split of CD4+ cells into CD45RA+ naive and CD45RA-negative memory subsets was performed. CDR1 and CDR2 from the germline V gene are SGHRS and YFSETQ. This CDR3 has 14 amino acids. This TCR came from a woman in her 30s in good health. The sequencing input was naive CD4+ T cells sorted from blood. Noted subset: CD45RA+ positively selected. The chain uses TRBV5-1 and TRBJ2-7; D unclear. CDR3: CAGSLLVASYEQYF. In nucleotides, the CDR3 is TGCGCCGGCAGCTTGCTAGTCGCATCCTACGAGCAGTACTTC.